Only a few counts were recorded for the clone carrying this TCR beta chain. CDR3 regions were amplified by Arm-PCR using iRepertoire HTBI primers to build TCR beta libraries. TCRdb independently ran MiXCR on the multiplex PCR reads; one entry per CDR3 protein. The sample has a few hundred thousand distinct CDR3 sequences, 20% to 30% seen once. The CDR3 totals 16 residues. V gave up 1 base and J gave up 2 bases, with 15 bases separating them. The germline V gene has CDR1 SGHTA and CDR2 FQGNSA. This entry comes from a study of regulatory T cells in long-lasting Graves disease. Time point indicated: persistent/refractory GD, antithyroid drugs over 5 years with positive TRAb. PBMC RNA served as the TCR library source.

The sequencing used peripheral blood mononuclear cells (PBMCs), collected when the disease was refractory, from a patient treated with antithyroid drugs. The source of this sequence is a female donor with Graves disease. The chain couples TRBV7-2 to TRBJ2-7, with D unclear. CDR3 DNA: TGTGCCAGCAGCTTAGTGGCGGTGGGCCGAACCTACGAGCAGTACTTC. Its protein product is CASSLVAVGRTYEQYF.